A single sample is the source of the 19 T cell receptor beta chains below, sequenced in a study of blood T cells in healthy people across ages. A second PCR of about 7 to 12 cycles used a sample-barcoded 5' primer and a J-beta primer mix. TCRdb passed the 5' RACE reads through MiXCR, listing each CDR3 protein once. The table includes some 640,000 distinct CDR3 sequences, roughly 30% detected once. Sequencing was carried out using blood. These TCRs come from a woman older than 75 in good health.

This clonotype was detected only a few times. J is TRBJ2-5 and V is TRBV5-4; unclear D gene. V gave up 4 bases and J gave up 11 bases, with 30 bases separating them. This CDR3 is built from 17 residues. Germline assignment: CDR1 SGHNT and CDR2 YYREEE (reference sequence). The CDR3 reads CASSRRRITSGGKEQYF. CDR3 DNA sequence: TGTGCCAGCAGCCGAAGACGGATTACATCGGGTGGGAAAGAGCAGTACTTC.

The V call is TRBV2, the J call TRBJ1-5; maybe TRBD1 (6 bases). Trimming took off 8 bases at V and 1 base at J, with 15 bases between the two ends. The CDR3 consists of 15 residues. Germline assignment: CDR1 SNHLY and CDR2 FYNNEI. The CDR3 coding sequence is TGTGCCAGCGCTCCGGAACAGGGAAGCAATCAGCCCCAGCATTTT. This gives the protein CASAPEQGSNQPQHF.

This clonotype showed up many times. The chain links TRBV9 to TRBJ2-5, with 8 bases fitting TRBD1. Germline V gene data show CDR1 as SGDLS and CDR2 as YYNGEE. The CDR3 extends over 14 amino acids. V gave up 3 bases and J gave up 5 bases; unmatched junction bases: 6. The CDR3 protein is CASSAGGGWETQYF. CDR3 DNA sequence: TGTGCCAGCAGCGCAGGGGGCGGCTGGGAGACCCAGTACTTC.

Only a few counts were recorded for this clonotype. The V gene is TRBV18, the J gene TRBJ2-7, with D unclear. V lost 0 bases, J lost 2 bases, and 11 bases lay in between. CDR1 KGHSH and CDR2 LQKENI come from the germline V gene. The CDR3 is made up of 15 amino acids. CDR3 loop: CASSPPMGSTYEQYF. Here the CDR3 DNA reads TGTGCCAGCTCACCACCGATGGGGTCCACCTACGAGCAGTACTTC.

The chain joins TRBV9 to TRBJ2-7; TRBD1 matches at 10 bases. The CDR3 has 15 amino acids. The germline V gene encodes CDR1 SGDLS and CDR2 YYNGEE. V was clipped by 3 bases and J by 3 bases; unmatched bases: 6. CDR3 sequence (DNA): TGTGCCAGCAGCGCCGAGGACAGGGGGTTCTACGAGCAGTACTTC. Translation gives CASSAEDRGFYEQYF.

This clonotype has ten or more counts. The V call is TRBV6-5, the J call TRBJ1-5, with D perhaps matching TRBD1 (5 bases). Germline CDR1 is MNHEY and CDR2 is SVGAGI. V was shortened by 10 bases and J by 7 bases, with 17 bases between the two germline ends. CDR3 length: 13 amino acids. CDR3 in amino acids: CATRRQRGQPQHF. CDR3 DNA: TGTGCCACCCGTCGGCAAAGGGGACAGCCCCAGCATTTT.

This clonotype was observed many times. The chain links TRBV5-6 to TRBJ1-2, with a possible D match to TRBD1 (5 bases). CDR3 length: 16 residues. V was cut by 4 bases and J by 5 bases, with 21 bases left in between. CDR1 is SGHDT, CDR2 YYEEEE, per germline. For the CDR3, the DNA is TGTGCCAGCAGCCCCGCCGGGACTCAGCCAGAGTATGGCTACACCTTC. Amino acids: CASSPAGTQPEYGYTF.

The chain combines TRBV5-1 with TRBJ2-7, with 10 nucleotides matching TRBD2. The J segment lost 3 bases and the V segment lost 7 bases, leaving 10 bases of the junction unmatched. This CDR3 has 15 residues. Germline V gene sequence: CDR1 SGHRS, CDR2 YFSETQ. Here the CDR3 reads CASRGGTSAFYEQYF. For the CDR3, the DNA is TGCGCCAGCCGTGGAGGGACTAGCGCATTCTACGAGCAGTACTTC. Combining the CDR3 with reference TRBV5-1 and TRBJ2-7 gives the whole variable domain KAGVTQTPRYLIKTRGQQVTLSCSPISGHRSVSWYQQTPGQGLQFLFEYFSETQRNKGNFPGRFSGRQFSNSRSEMNVSTLELGDSALYLCASRGGTSAFYEQYFGPGTRLTVT.

This clonotype was picked up a small number of times. This rearrangement joins TRBV6-1 to TRBJ1-2; D perhaps matches TRBD1 (5 bases). The CDR3 extends over 14 amino acids. The V and J ends lost 4 bases and 4 bases respectively, with 13 bases between them. Germline V gene lookup returns CDR1 MNHNS and CDR2 SASEGT. This CDR3 is CASSALRGIYGYTF. The CDR3 bases are TGTGCCAGCAGTGCACTGAGGGGAATCTATGGCTACACCTTC.

This clonotype was counted ten times or more. J is TRBJ2-3 and V is TRBV5-1; 7 nucleotides align to TRBD2. CDR1 and CDR2 from the germline V gene are SGHRS and YFSETQ. The V and J ends lost 4 bases and 2 bases, in that order; junction bases with no gene match: 7. This CDR3 spans 15 amino acids. CDR3 in DNA: TGCGCCAGCAGCAAGACTAGCCAATACACAGATACGCAGTATTTT. It encodes CASSKTSQYTDTQYF.

This clonotype was seen many times. The rearrangement links TRBV18 to TRBJ2-7; 8 bases align to TRBD1. The CDR3 spans 20 residues. CDR1 KGHSH and CDR2 LQKENI come from the germline V gene. With V trimmed by 3 bases and J by 1 base, 20 bases remained unmatched. CDR3 nucleotides: TGTGCCAGCTCACCTTACCTTAGACAGGGGCCCACCTCAACATCCTACGAGCAGTACTTC. Protein: CASSPYLRQGPTSTSYEQYF.

CDR3 sequence reads: CSAIRVTTNTGELFF. CDR3 coding DNA: TGCAGTGCTATTAGGGTCACTACGAACACCGGGGAGCTGTTTTTT. This chain links TRBV20-1 with TRBJ2-2, with unresolved D. The CDR3 loop spans 15 amino acids. CDR1 and CDR2 from the germline V gene are DFQATT and SNEGSKA (reference sequence). V lost 4 bases, J lost 0 bases, and 12 bases lay in between.

The table lists this clonotype with many counts. This rearrangement joins TRBV6-2 or TRBV6-3 to TRBJ2-5, with 7 bases fitting TRBD1. V lost 7 bases to trimming and J lost 2 bases; unmatched junction nucleotides: 4. The CDR3 sequence is 13 residues long. CDR1 is MNHEY and CDR2 is SVGEGT in the germline V gene. CDR3 residues: CASKGGRQETQYF. The CDR3 nucleotides read TGTGCCAGCAAAGGGGGCCGGCAAGAGACCCAGTACTTC.

The genes are TRBV28 and TRBJ2-7, with D perhaps TRBD1 or TRBD2 (6 bases each). The CDR3 extends over 15 amino acids. Trimming pared 7 bases from V and 7 bases from J, leaving 23 bases between. Germline lookup yields CDR1 MDHEN and CDR2 SYDVKM. The DNA of the CDR3 is TGTGCCAGCATGCGTTCCGGGGGCCTGTACAATGAGCAGTACTTC. Translating gives CASMRSGGLYNEQYF. Full variable domain (rest looked up from reference TRBV28 and TRBJ2-7): DVKVTQSSRYLVKRTGEKVFLECVQDMDHENMFWYRQDPGLGLRLIYFSYDVKMKEKGDIPEGYSVSREKKERFSLILESASTNQTSMYLCASMRSGGLYNEQYFGPGTRLTVT.

This clonotype was seen repeatedly, ten times or more. This chain joins TRBV20-1 and TRBJ1-5, with a tentative D call TRBD1 (5 bases). CDR1 is DFQATT, CDR2 SNEGSKA, per germline (reference sequence). V was shortened by 3 bases and J by 4 bases, with 13 bases between the two germline ends. The CDR3 totals 14 residues. The CDR3: CSARGESVNQPQHF. DNA for the CDR3: TGCAGTGCTAGGGGGGAATCGGTAAATCAGCCCCAGCATTTT.

The chain links TRBV6-4 to TRBJ2-1; 10 bases line up with TRBD2. Trimming at V came to 2 bases and at J to 3 bases, leaving 4 bases not matched to a gene. The germline CDR1 and CDR2 sequences are MRHNA and SNTAGT. This CDR3 is built from 16 residues. CDR3 amino acids: CASSDNLAGDYNEQFF. The CDR3 DNA reads TGTGCCAGCAGTGACAACCTAGCGGGGGACTACAATGAGCAGTTCTTC.

This clonotype was seen many times. A much larger clone lies a single base off, so this may be a read error. The gene calls are TRBV6-2 or TRBV6-3 and TRBJ2-1; 7 bases map to TRBD1. The last part of the DNA fits TRBJ2-7 better; the J call may be wrong. The CDR3 is made up of 14 amino acids. Per germline, CDR1 MNHEY and CDR2 SVGEGT. CDR3 nucleotide sequence: TGTGCCAGCGCCTACAGGGGTACCTACAATGAGCAGTACTTC. Amino acids: CASAYRGTYNEQYF.

The chain couples TRBV6-5 to TRBJ2-5; no reliable D call. The ends were cut back, 2 bases at V and 3 bases at J, with 7 bases in the middle. CDR1 and CDR2 (germline): MNHEY, SVGAGI. The CDR3 contains 13 residues. The CDR3 DNA sequence: TGTGCCAGCAGTTACACCCTTAAAGAGACCCAGTACTTC. Its translation: CASSYTLKETQYF.

The V call is TRBV20-1, the J call TRBJ2-3; 9 bases are shared with TRBD1. Per the germline V gene, CDR1 is DFQATT and CDR2 is SNEGSKA (reference sequence). This CDR3 has 14 residues. V lost 3 bases and J lost 1; bases outside the gene matches: 2. CDR3 bases: TGCAGTGCTAGGGGACAGGGAGGCACAGATACGCAGTATTTT. It is translated as CSARGQGGTDTQYF.